This paragraph covers one T cell receptor beta chain sequence. The ends were cut back, 6 bases at V and 1 base at J, with 9 bases in the middle. Germline CDR1 is MNHEY and CDR2 is SVGAGI. The CDR3 loop spans 13 amino acids. This sample is part of a study of control samples from healthy donors and cancer patients. Only in-frame clones appear in the TCRdb table, and some are missing; sequencing was by immunoSEQ multiplex PCR. The repertoire holds about 130,000 clones, with roughly 92% as singletons. Sample: PBMCs. The rearrangement links TRBV6-5 to TRBJ1-1, with D unresolved. This receptor was obtained from a man aged 80 or over with head and neck cancer. CDR3 sequence (DNA): TGTGCCAGCAGGACATATTCGAACACTGAAGCTTTCTTT. As protein: CASRTYSNTEAFF.